A single T cell receptor beta chain is shown here with its context. Its antigen is currently unknown. The data were taken from a study of cytomegalovirus exposure and HLA in healthy donors. PCR was performed using 60 Vbeta and 13 Jbeta primers. As processed by the authors: Per a later analysis, the number of unique TCR beta chains was about 80 million, of which around 9.9 million were shared. Assay: immunoSEQ multiplex PCR; the TCRdb copy retains only in-frame clones and omits some. The V and J calls and clone size are taken from that table; D and trimming were inferred from the DNA. The sample includes fewer than 80,000 clones, about 70% seen only once; the top ten take over 2.5%. Study-level results: As a later analysis revealed, the rate of TCR association differed by HLA locus, with DRB1 most and HLA-C fewest.

This receptor was taken from a man aged 18 to 30 in good health and CMV-seronegative. Sequencing was done on a sample of PBMCs.

CDR3 DNA sequence: TGTGCCACCAGCAGAGCTCAGCGGGGGATCGGGGAGCTGTTTTTT. Encoded protein: CATSRAQRGIGELFF. This chain joins TRBV15 and TRBJ2-2; TRBD2 agrees at 8 bases. V was pared by 1 base and J by 7 bases, with 5 bases of the junction left unmatched. Germline V gives CDR1 LNHNV, CDR2 YYDKDF (reference sequence). The CDR3 is 15 amino acids.